Below, 21 T cell receptor beta chains from the same sample are listed, as sequenced in a study of naive and memory T cell subsets. An equimolar mix of two oligonucleotides served as the beta constant-region primer for TRBC1 and TRBC2. In TCRdb, the UMI-ligation and nested PCR reads were re-called with MiXCR into one record per CDR3 protein. The sample lists around 160,000 distinct CDR3 sequences, approximately 15% occurring once. The specimen was naive CD4+ T cells from blood. The receptors derive from a human donor in good health.

The CDR3: CASGDPSYNEQFF. DNA for the CDR3: TGCGCCAGCGGGGACCCTTCCTACAATGAGCAGTTCTTC. The chain couples TRBV10-1 to TRBJ2-1; the D call may be TRBD1 or TRBD2 (5 bases each). This CDR3 contains 13 residues. Germline values: CDR1 WNHNN, CDR2 SYGVQD (reference sequence). The V end lost 8 bases, the J end lost 1 base, and 9 bases lay between the germline ends.

This clonotype was observed a handful of times. The chain links TRBV7-2 to TRBJ2-5; 7 bases are a match to TRBD1. The junction had 19 bases not matched to a gene; V was cut back by 4 bases and J by 5 bases. This CDR3 comprises 18 residues. Germline assignment: CDR1 SGHTA and CDR2 FQGNSA. The CDR3 loop reads CASSSSGGWTGEGETQYF. CDR3 DNA sequence: TGTGCCAGCAGCTCCTCTGGAGGATGGACAGGCGAGGGGGAGACCCAGTACTTC.

The J gene is TRBJ2-5, the V gene TRBV6-2 or TRBV6-3; tentatively, D is TRBD1 (5 bases). The CDR3 spans 14 residues. CDR1 is MNHEY, CDR2 SVGEGT, per germline. V was shortened by 7 bases and J by 1 base, with 13 bases between the two germline ends. CDR3 protein: CASTTRQFQETQYF. For the CDR3, the DNA is TGTGCCAGCACCACACGACAGTTCCAAGAGACCCAGTACTTC.

The table lists this clonotype with a few counts. A junction end diverges from the germline sequence, so it may reflect a read error. The chain couples TRBV20-1 to TRBJ2-1, with 14 bases aligning to TRBD2. Germline V CDR1 and CDR2: DFQATT, SNEGSKA (reference sequence). This CDR3 comprises 16 residues. DNA of the CDR3: TGCAGTGCGCTTAGGCCCCCGGGACTAGCGGGAGTTGTGGAGTACTTC. Translating gives CSALRPPGLAGVVEYF.

This clonotype was detected only a few times. This sequence joins TRBV20-1 and TRBJ2-3, with 13 bases fitting TRBD2. The CDR3 covers 16 residues. The V gene end was trimmed by 4 bases and the J gene end by 6 bases; junction bases not matched to a gene: 10. In germline, CDR1 is DFQATT, CDR2 SNEGSKA (reference sequence). The CDR3 coding sequence is TGCAGTGCTATCCCTGCGACTAGCGGGAGGAGTGATACGCAGTATTTT. This encodes CSAIPATSGRSDTQYF.

This clonotype has a count of ten or more. The V gene is TRBV7-8, the J gene TRBJ2-4; D gene ambiguous. The CDR3 has 16 residues. The germline V gene encodes CDR1 SGHVS and CDR2 FQNEAQ. The V end was cut by 1 base, the J end by 3 bases, with 13 bases between. CDR3 coding DNA: TGTGCCAGCAGCTTAGATGTTACGGGTTTCAAAAACATTCAGTACTTC. This sequence encodes CASSLDVTGFKNIQYF.

This clonotype has a handful of counts. This rearrangement joins TRBV4-3 to TRBJ2-3, with D uncertain. The CDR3 runs to 12 residues. V was trimmed by 0 bases and J by 4 bases, leaving 2 bases between them. Germline V gene sequence: CDR1 LGHNA, CDR2 YSLEER. CDR3 nucleotide sequence: TGCGCCAGCAGCCAAGACTCAGATACGCAGTATTTT. Translating it yields CASSQDSDTQYF.

This chain joins TRBV15 and TRBJ2-4, with 14 bases matching TRBD2. The germline gives CDR1 LNHNV, CDR2 YYDKDF (reference sequence). V gave up 1 base and J gave up 5 bases; unmatched junction bases: 13. The CDR3 sequence is 20 residues long. The CDR3 DNA is TGTGCCACCAGCAGAGTCAGGGGCTCGGGACTAGCGGGAGTGGAAAACATTCAGTACTTC. It codes for CATSRVRGSGLAGVENIQYF.

The chain carries TRBV5-1 and TRBJ2-7; either TRBD1 or TRBD2 may fit D (5 bases each). The CDR3 is 14 residues long. The V gene's germline CDR1 is SGHRS and CDR2 YFSETQ. Between the trimmed V and J ends, which lost 2 bases and 4 bases, there was a span of 13 bases. CDR3 protein: CASSFRGGLYEQYF. CDR3 bases: TGCGCCAGCAGCTTTCGGGGCGGACTGTACGAGCAGTACTTC.

This clonotype has ten or more counts. The chain links TRBV18 to TRBJ2-2, with 13 bases that match TRBD2. CDR1 KGHSH and CDR2 LQKENI come from the germline V gene. The CDR3 has 17 amino acids. V was pared by 0 bases and J by 2 bases, with 0 bases of the junction left unmatched. The CDR3 reads CASSPPGLAGNTGELFF. CDR3 DNA sequence: TGTGCCAGCTCACCACCGGGACTAGCGGGAAACACCGGGGAGCTGTTTTTT.

This sequence joins TRBV7-2 and TRBJ2-1, with a weak D call TRBD2 (5 bases). The V end lost 3 bases, the J end lost 7 bases, and 10 bases lay between the germline ends. The CDR3 has 13 residues. Germline loops: CDR1 SGHTA, CDR2 FQGNSA. This CDR3 reads CASSFPTKNEQFF. The CDR3 nucleotides are TGTGCCAGCAGCTTCCCGACTAAAAATGAGCAGTTCTTC.

The chain combines TRBV5-1 with TRBJ2-1, with D unclear. V lost 0 bases, J lost 7 bases, and 8 bases lay in between. The CDR3 runs to 13 residues. Germline-derived CDR1 and CDR2 are SGHRS and YFSETQ. CDR3 sequence (DNA): TGCGCCAGCAGCTTGGTTCGAGAAAATGAGCAGTTCTTC. Translated: CASSLVRENEQFF.

This clonotype was seen repeatedly, ten times or more. V usage is TRBV4-3 and J usage is TRBJ2-2; tentative D call: TRBD1 (6 bases). V was cut by 4 bases and J by 2 bases, with 20 bases left in between. The CDR3 runs to 18 residues. CDR1 and CDR2 from the germline V gene are LGHNA and YSLEER. The CDR3 is CASSPRPTGTTNTGELFF. The CDR3 bases are TGCGCCAGCAGCCCGCGCCCAACAGGGACGACCAACACCGGGGAGCTGTTTTTT.

The chain uses TRBV20-1 and TRBJ2-1; 8 nucleotides line up with TRBD2. Germline V lookup: CDR1 DFQATT, CDR2 SNEGSKA (reference sequence). V dropped 1 base and J dropped 7; count of bases not matched to a gene: 9. The CDR3 is made up of 15 amino acids. CDR3 DNA sequence: TGCAGTGCTAGAGCTTTTGGCGGGGGGAAAAATGAGCAGTTCTTC. Encoded protein: CSARAFGGGKNEQFF.

The chain links TRBV14 to TRBJ2-5; 9 bases are shared with TRBD2. The CDR3 has 18 residues. The ends lost 0 bases at V and 4 bases at J; junction bases unmatched: 12. Germline CDR1 is SGHDN and CDR2 is FVKESK. The CDR3 DNA reads TGTGCCAGCAGCCAAGATCTAGCAGCGGGAGGAGTACGAGAGACCCAGTACTTC. It encodes CASSQDLAAGGVRETQYF.

The chain carries TRBV2 and TRBJ2-1; D may match TRBD1 or TRBD2 (5 bases each). Germline loops: CDR1 SNHLY, CDR2 FYNNEI. The CDR3 is made up of 16 amino acids. V gave up 0 bases and J gave up 6 bases, with 15 bases separating them. CDR3 nucleotides: TGTGCCAGCAGTGAAGCGGGACCCACACGGGCCAATGAGCAGTTCTTC. Amino acid sequence: CASSEAGPTRANEQFF.

The J gene is TRBJ2-5, the V gene TRBV5-1; tentative D call: TRBD1 (6 bases). Trimming took 4 bases from V and 5 from J, leaving 12 bases between them. The germline CDR1 and CDR2 sequences are SGHRS and YFSETQ. This CDR3 comprises 13 residues. DNA of the CDR3: TGCGCCAGCAGCCGAGGACAGCCCGAGACCCAGTACTTC. This gives the protein CASSRGQPETQYF.

CDR3 protein: CASSVRQRNQPQHF. In DNA form, the CDR3 reads TGTGCCAGCAGCGTTCGTCAGAGAAATCAGCCCCAGCATTTT. This sequence joins TRBV9 and TRBJ1-5; no clear D. Trimming pared 2 bases from V and 4 bases from J, leaving 10 bases between. This CDR3 is 14 amino acids long. The germline CDR1 and CDR2 sequences are SGDLS and YYNGEE.

This clonotype was observed many times. This chain joins TRBV7-6 and TRBJ2-5; D is unclear. The CDR3 spans 14 residues. Germline lookup yields CDR1 SGHVS and CDR2 FNYEAQ. Trimming pared 4 bases from V and 1 base from J, leaving 10 bases between. CDR3 nucleotides: TGTGCCAGCAGCTCCGGACGGTTCCAAGAGACCCAGTACTTC. Protein sequence: CASSSGRFQETQYF.

This clonotype was seen a handful of times. The chain recombines TRBV3-1 with TRBJ1-6; the D is unclear. With 0 bases removed from V and 7 bases from J, the gap between germline ends came to 7 bases. Germline-derived CDR1 and CDR2 are LGHDT and YNNKEL (reference sequence). The CDR3 covers 14 residues. The CDR3 protein is CASSQDTGNSPLHF. CDR3 in DNA: TGTGCCAGCAGCCAAGATACGGGGAATTCACCCCTCCACTTT. The entire variable domain, with the rest obtained from reference TRBV3-1 and TRBJ1-6, is as follows: DTAVSQTPKYLVTQMGNDKSIKCEQNLGHDTMYWYKQDSKKFLKIMFSYNNKELIINETVPNRFSPKSPDKAHLNLHINSLELGDSAVYFCASSQDTGNSPLHFGNGTRLTVT.

The chain has TRBV5-4 and TRBJ2-2; D gene unclear. The V gene lost 3 bases and the J gene lost 2 bases, with 8 bases spanning the gap. CDR3 length: 14 amino acids. Germline V gives CDR1 SGHNT, CDR2 YYREEE (reference sequence). CDR3 residues: CASSSDPNTGELFF. The CDR3 DNA sequence: TGTGCCAGCAGCTCGGACCCCAACACCGGGGAGCTGTTTTTT.